These T cell receptor beta chains were read from a single sample in a study of low-dose radiotherapy and immunotherapy resistance in tumors. TCRdb recomputed calls from the reads with MiXCR, one row per CDR3 protein. The sample carries tens of thousands of distinct CDR3 sequences, less than 65% recorded once. The sample in question was PBMCs, obtained after low-dose radiotherapy plus immunotherapy. These receptor sequences come from a male donor with gallbladder cancer. The CDR3 runs from the conserved cysteine through the conserved F or W. The order of the fields is D gene, V gene, clone size, J gene, CDR3 DNA, CDR3 protein. The D gene is left open where the match is weak. The size entry is marked missing in some rows and otherwise reads once, few, many or a size class.

d_call: -; v_call: TRBV4-1; clone_size: -; j_call: TRBJ1-1; cdr3_nt: TGCGCCAGCAGCCAAAACGGACAGCCGAAAGCTTTCTTT; cdr3_aa: CASSQNGQPKAFF
d_call: TRBD2; v_call: TRBV28; clone_size: large; j_call: TRBJ2-3; cdr3_nt: TGTGCCAGCAGCTCTGGCACTAGCGGGAGTCATACGCAGTATTTT; cdr3_aa: CASSSGTSGSHTQYF
d_call: TRBD1; v_call: TRBV29-1; clone_size: -; j_call: TRBJ1-1; cdr3_nt: TGCAGCGTTGACCAGGGGGCGACTGAAGCTTTCTTT; cdr3_aa: CSVDQGATEAFF
d_call: -; v_call: TRBV4-2; clone_size: medium-sized; j_call: TRBJ2-7; cdr3_nt: TGTGCCAGCAGCCAAACCGGATACGAGCAGTACTTC; cdr3_aa: CASSQTGYEQYF
d_call: -; v_call: TRBV11-3; clone_size: -; j_call: TRBJ2-7; cdr3_nt: TGTGCCAGCAGCCTTAGGGAAAAACCCTACGAGCAGTACTTC; cdr3_aa: CASSLREKPYEQYF
d_call: -; v_call: TRBV6-2/TRBV6-3; clone_size: many; j_call: TRBJ1-1; cdr3_nt: TGTGCCAGCAGTGACCGGGGGCCTGTCACTGAAGCTTTCTTT; cdr3_aa: CASSDRGPVTEAFF
d_call: TRBD1; v_call: TRBV6-1; clone_size: -; j_call: TRBJ2-7; cdr3_nt: TGTGCCAGCAGTTACGCGACAGGGGGCGAGCAGTACTTC; cdr3_aa: CASSYATGGEQYF
d_call: -; v_call: TRBV5-5; clone_size: once; j_call: TRBJ2-7; cdr3_nt: -; cdr3_aa: CASTNQTSMYLCASSPGYYEQYF
d_call: TRBD1; v_call: TRBV29-1; clone_size: -; j_call: TRBJ1-1; cdr3_nt: TGCAGCGTTGACGGTGGACAGGGGGCGGACACTGAAGCTTTCTTT; cdr3_aa: CSVDGGQGADTEAFF
d_call: TRBD1; v_call: TRBV14; clone_size: -; j_call: TRBJ2-6; cdr3_nt: TGTGCCAGCAGCCCAAAAGGGACAGGGAGACTACTCGGGGCCAACGTCCTGACTTTC; cdr3_aa: CASSPKGTGRLLGANVLTF
d_call: -; v_call: TRBV5-1; clone_size: -; j_call: TRBJ2-1; cdr3_nt: TGCGCCAGCAGCTTAAGGTTACCCAATGAGCAGTTCTTC; cdr3_aa: CASSLRLPNEQFF
d_call: -; v_call: TRBV2; clone_size: many; j_call: TRBJ2-3; cdr3_nt: TGTGCCAGCAGTACCCGGACGACAGATACGCAGTATTTT; cdr3_aa: CASSTRTTDTQYF
d_call: -; v_call: TRBV4-3; clone_size: -; j_call: TRBJ2-1; cdr3_nt: TGCGCCAGCAGCCAAGACGAGGGTGAGCAGTTCTTC; cdr3_aa: CASSQDEGEQFF
d_call: -; v_call: TRBV6-5; clone_size: medium-sized; j_call: TRBJ1-5; cdr3_nt: TGTGCCAGCAGCGCCCCCTATAGCAATCAGCCCCAGCATTTT; cdr3_aa: CASSAPYSNQPQHF
d_call: TRBD2; v_call: TRBV30; clone_size: -; j_call: TRBJ2-7; cdr3_nt: TGTGCCTGGATGAAAAGCGGGAGTAACACCTACGAGCAGTACTTC; cdr3_aa: CAWMKSGSNTYEQYF
d_call: TRBD1; v_call: TRBV2; clone_size: -; j_call: TRBJ1-3; cdr3_nt: TGTGCCAGCAGTGAAAGACAGGGCTCTGGAAACACCATATATTTT; cdr3_aa: CASSERQGSGNTIYF
d_call: TRBD2; v_call: TRBV15; clone_size: -; j_call: TRBJ2-7; cdr3_nt: TGTGCCACCAGAGAAGGGCGGGGGTTCTACGAGCGGTACTTC; cdr3_aa: CATREGRGFYERYF
d_call: TRBD2; v_call: TRBV29-1; clone_size: many; j_call: TRBJ2-3; cdr3_nt: TGCAGCGGCCGGACTAGCGGGACTTATACGCAGTATTTT; cdr3_aa: CSGRTSGTYTQYF
d_call: -; v_call: TRBV6-1; clone_size: -; j_call: TRBJ2-7; cdr3_nt: TGTGCCAGCAGATCGGAGCGCTTACACCATTCCTACGAGCAGTACTTC; cdr3_aa: CASRSERLHHSYEQYF
d_call: -; v_call: TRBV5-1; clone_size: medium-sized; j_call: TRBJ1-1; cdr3_nt: TGCGCCAGCAGCCCCGGGAGACTGAACACTGAAGCTTTCTTT; cdr3_aa: CASSPGRLNTEAFF
d_call: -; v_call: TRBV30; clone_size: -; j_call: TRBJ1-1; cdr3_nt: TGTGCCTGGAGTACTTGGGGCAGACGCACTGAAGCTTTCTTT; cdr3_aa: CAWSTWGRRTEAFF
d_call: -; v_call: TRBV2; clone_size: -; j_call: TRBJ1-1; cdr3_nt: TGTGCCAGCGGGAGGGACACCCAACGGGCTTTCTTT; cdr3_aa: CASGRDTQRAFF
d_call: TRBD2; v_call: TRBV6-2/TRBV6-3; clone_size: -; j_call: TRBJ2-1; cdr3_nt: TGTGCCAGCAGCACAGGACTAGCGGGGGTCAATGAGCAGTTCTTC; cdr3_aa: CASSTGLAGVNEQFF
d_call: TRBD1; v_call: TRBV11-2; clone_size: medium-sized; j_call: TRBJ2-1; cdr3_nt: TGTGCCAGCAGCTTAGACGTTGGACAGGGGCTATGGCGGGACAATGAGCAGTTCTTC; cdr3_aa: CASSLDVGQGLWRDNEQFF
d_call: -; v_call: TRBV5-6; clone_size: -; j_call: TRBJ2-6; cdr3_nt: TGTGCCAGCAGCTTGGCCCCCGCGGGGCCTGGGGCCAACGTCCTGACTTTC; cdr3_aa: CASSLAPAGPGANVLTF
d_call: TRBD2; v_call: TRBV6-6; clone_size: -; j_call: TRBJ2-4; cdr3_nt: TGTGCCAGCCGCGTATCGAGCGGGAGATGGGTCAAAAACATTCAGTACTTC; cdr3_aa: CASRVSSGRWVKNIQYF
d_call: -; v_call: TRBV10-1; clone_size: many; j_call: TRBJ1-5; cdr3_nt: TGCGCCAGCAGCGGGACTGGACAGCCCCAGCATTTT; cdr3_aa: CASSGTGQPQHF
d_call: -; v_call: TRBV6-5; clone_size: -; j_call: TRBJ2-1; cdr3_nt: TGTGCCAGCAGTCCCCCCCCAAGTCGGACCTCCTACAATGAGCAGTTCTTC; cdr3_aa: CASSPPPSRTSYNEQFF
d_call: TRBD2; v_call: TRBV4-1; clone_size: -; j_call: TRBJ2-1; cdr3_nt: TGCGCCAGCAGCCATGCCCCGGGACTAGCGGGGGGGGAGCAGTTCTTC; cdr3_aa: CASSHAPGLAGGEQFF
d_call: TRBD1; v_call: TRBV19; clone_size: -; j_call: TRBJ2-3; cdr3_nt: TGTGCCAGTAGTACCGACAGGGCTAATACGCAGTATTTT; cdr3_aa: CASSTDRANTQYF
d_call: -; v_call: TRBV3-1; clone_size: many; j_call: TRBJ1-3; cdr3_nt: TGTGCCAGCAGCCAAGGGGCAGCCGGAAACACCATATATTTT; cdr3_aa: CASSQGAAGNTIYF
d_call: -; v_call: TRBV6-2/TRBV6-3; clone_size: many; j_call: TRBJ1-1; cdr3_nt: TGTGCCAGCAGTAACAGACAGAACACTGAAGCTTTCTTT; cdr3_aa: CASSNRQNTEAFF
d_call: -; v_call: TRBV29-1; clone_size: medium-sized; j_call: TRBJ2-1; cdr3_nt: TGCAGCGTAATCAGGTCAACTGAGCAGTTCTTC; cdr3_aa: CSVIRSTEQFF
d_call: -; v_call: TRBV30; clone_size: many; j_call: TRBJ2-7; cdr3_nt: TGTGCCTGGGGGGGCACAGCTTACGAGCAGTACTTC; cdr3_aa: CAWGGTAYEQYF
d_call: -; v_call: TRBV2; clone_size: many; j_call: TRBJ2-3; cdr3_nt: TGTGCCAGCAGTCTCCCGGCCACGACGGACGCAGATACGCAGTATTTT; cdr3_aa: CASSLPATTDADTQYF
d_call: -; v_call: TRBV10-3; clone_size: -; j_call: TRBJ2-5; cdr3_nt: TGTGCCATCAGTGAGGGCGGGGACGGGGAAGAGACCCAGTACTTC; cdr3_aa: CAISEGGDGEETQYF
d_call: -; v_call: TRBV10-3; clone_size: -; j_call: TRBJ1-1; cdr3_nt: TGTGCCATCAGTGAGTCGGGGGGGTCGAACACTGAAGCTTTCTTT; cdr3_aa: CAISESGGSNTEAFF
d_call: -; v_call: TRBV21-1; clone_size: many; j_call: TRBJ2-7; cdr3_nt: TGTGCCAGCAGCAAATCGGGGATACGCGGGGGGAGCTCCTACGAGCAGTACTTC; cdr3_aa: CASSKSGIRGGSSYEQYF
d_call: TRBD1; v_call: TRBV7-9; clone_size: medium-sized; j_call: TRBJ2-7; cdr3_nt: TGTGCCAGCAGCCCCCGGGACAGGGTCGAGCAGTACTTC; cdr3_aa: CASSPRDRVEQYF
d_call: TRBD1; v_call: TRBV6-8; clone_size: -; j_call: TRBJ2-5; cdr3_nt: TGTGCCAGCAGTTACTCGATTTCGGGACAGCAAGAGACCCAGTACTTC; cdr3_aa: CASSYSISGQQETQYF